This TCR beta chain was captured in a study of shared clonotypes between healthy human individuals. Study results and limitations: In contrast to clonotypes shared by all four donors, non-shared clonotypes had lower generation probabilities.

The investigators split CD4+ cells into a CD45RA+ naive subset and a CD45RA-negative memory subset. Note on this clone: Its specificity is unknown.

Researchers ran the assay at a deep level. Sorted subsets were amplified in replicate PCRs using around 220 ng DNA, about 30,000 T cell genomes. The data were produced by immunoSEQ multiplex PCR, yet TCRdb's version contains in-frame clones alone and is incomplete. This table holds over a million clones, 96% found once. Germline CDR1 SGHTA, CDR2 FQGNSA. The V gene end was trimmed by 4 bases and the J gene end by 6 bases; junction bases not matched to a gene: 11. This CDR3 has 17 amino acids. Sequencing used naive CD4+ T cells sorted from blood. The subset denotes: CD45RA+ positively selected. The TCR sequence derives from a man aged 25 to 40 in good health. The chain has TRBV7-2 and TRBJ2-4; 11 positions agree with TRBD2. CDR3 sequence: CASSSRTSGSSRNIQYF. Written as DNA, the CDR3 is TGTGCCAGCAGCTCCCGGACTAGCGGGTCCAGTCGAAACATTCAGTACTTC.